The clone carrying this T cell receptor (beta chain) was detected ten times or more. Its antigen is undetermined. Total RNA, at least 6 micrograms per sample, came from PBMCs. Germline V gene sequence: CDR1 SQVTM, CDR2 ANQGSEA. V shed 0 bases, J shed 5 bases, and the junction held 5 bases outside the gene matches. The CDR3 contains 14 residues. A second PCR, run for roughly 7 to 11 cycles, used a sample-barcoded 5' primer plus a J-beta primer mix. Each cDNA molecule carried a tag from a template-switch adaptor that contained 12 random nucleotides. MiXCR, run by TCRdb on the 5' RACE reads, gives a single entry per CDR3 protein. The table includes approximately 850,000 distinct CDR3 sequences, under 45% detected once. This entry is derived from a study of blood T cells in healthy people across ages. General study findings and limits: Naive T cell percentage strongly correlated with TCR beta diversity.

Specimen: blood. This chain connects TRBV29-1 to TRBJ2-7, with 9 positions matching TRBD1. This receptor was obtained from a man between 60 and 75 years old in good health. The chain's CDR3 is CSVEESGTGNEQYF. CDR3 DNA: TGCAGCGTTGAAGAGTCCGGGACAGGGAACGAGCAGTACTTC.